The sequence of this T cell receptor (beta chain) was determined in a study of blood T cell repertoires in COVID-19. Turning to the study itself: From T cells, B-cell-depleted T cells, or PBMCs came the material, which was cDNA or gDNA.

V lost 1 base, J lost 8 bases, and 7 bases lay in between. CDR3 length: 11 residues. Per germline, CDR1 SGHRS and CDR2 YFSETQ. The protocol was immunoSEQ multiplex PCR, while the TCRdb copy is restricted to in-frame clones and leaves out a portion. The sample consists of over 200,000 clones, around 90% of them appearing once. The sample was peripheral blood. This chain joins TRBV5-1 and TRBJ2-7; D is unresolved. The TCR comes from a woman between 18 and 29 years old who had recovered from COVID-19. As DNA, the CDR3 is TGCGCCAGCAGCTTGAGAGACAAGCAGTACTTC. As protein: CASSLRDKQYF. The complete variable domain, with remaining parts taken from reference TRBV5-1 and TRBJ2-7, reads KAGVTQTPRYLIKTRGQQVTLSCSPISGHRSVSWYQQTPGQGLQFLFEYFSETQRNKGNFPGRFSGRQFSNSRSEMNVSTLELGDSALYLCASSLRDKQYFGPGTRLTVT.